This TCR beta chain appears in the sequencing data of a study of cytomegalovirus exposure and HLA in healthy donors. Points from the study as a whole: The majority of CMV-associated TCR beta chains were reported as apparently HLA-restricted in a later analysis.

Researchers ran the PCR with 60 Vbeta and 13 Jbeta primers. The method was immunoSEQ multiplex PCR; TCRdb's version includes in-frame clones alone and lacks a portion of them. The sample holds around 140,000 clones, 79% seen once. On this clone itself: Its antigen is not known.

Trimming cost V 1 base and J 2 bases, with 12 bases left between them. In germline, CDR1 is GTSNPN, CDR2 SVGIG (reference sequence). The CDR3 is 15 residues long. What was sequenced was PBMCs. The chain carries TRBV30 and TRBJ2-1; D is possibly TRBD2 (7 bases). This TCR was recovered from a male donor in good health and CMV-seronegative. The CDR3 DNA sequence: TGTGCCTGGAGTGCCGCGGGGGCGGCCTACAATGAGCAGTTCTTC. The encoded protein is CAWSAAGAAYNEQFF. Full variable domain (missing parts from reference TRBV30 and TRBJ2-1): SQTIHQWPATLVQPVGSPLSLECTVEGTSNPNLYWYRQAAGRGLQLLFYSVGIGQISSEVPQNLSASRPQDRQFILSSKKLLLSDSGFYLCAWSAAGAAYNEQFFGPGTRLTVL.